This TCR beta chain stems from a study of neoadjuvant anti-PD-1 for oral cavity cancer. Study-level background: Patients mostly received three to four biweekly nivolumab doses at 3 mg/kg before surgery.

General study points: Only three patients per response group were TCR-analyzed; validation needed.

Time point reported: after neoadjuvant nivolumab, at surgical resection. Patients had newly diagnosed, untreated stage II-IVA oral cavity squamous cell carcinoma. Germline lookup yields CDR1 SNHLY and CDR2 FYNNEI. The CDR3 length is 18 residues. V was pared by 3 bases and J by 6 bases, with 16 bases of the junction left unmatched. Produced via immunoSEQ multiplex PCR; TCRdb's table is partial and in-frame only. There are about 15,000 clones in the sample; roughly 35% occur only once, and just under 40% lies in the top ten. On this clone: Its target is unknown.

This sample comprised tumor tissue, obtained after nivolumab (anti-PD-1) treatment. The receptor was derived from a person aged 40-85 years with oral cavity squamous cell carcinoma. V and J are TRBV2 and TRBJ1-5, with 8 bases lining up with TRBD1. The CDR3 sequence is CASSDSRGRSIVIQPQHF. CDR3 nucleotide sequence: TGTGCCAGCAGTGATAGCAGGGGGCGAAGTATAGTTATTCAGCCCCAGCATTTT.